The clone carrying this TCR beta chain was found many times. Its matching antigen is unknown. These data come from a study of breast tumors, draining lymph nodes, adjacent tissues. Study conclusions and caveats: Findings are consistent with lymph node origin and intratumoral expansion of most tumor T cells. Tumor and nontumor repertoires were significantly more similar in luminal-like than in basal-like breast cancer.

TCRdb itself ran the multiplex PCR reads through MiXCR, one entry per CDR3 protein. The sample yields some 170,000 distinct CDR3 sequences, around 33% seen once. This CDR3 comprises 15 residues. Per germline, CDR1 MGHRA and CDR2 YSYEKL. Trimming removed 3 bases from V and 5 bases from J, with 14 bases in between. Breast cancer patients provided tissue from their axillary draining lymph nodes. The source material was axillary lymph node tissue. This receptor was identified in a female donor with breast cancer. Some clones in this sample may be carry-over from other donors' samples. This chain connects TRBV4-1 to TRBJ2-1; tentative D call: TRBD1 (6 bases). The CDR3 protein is CASSQTTDSHNEQFF. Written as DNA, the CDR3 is TGCGCCAGCAGCCAGACGACGGACAGCCACAATGAGCAGTTCTTC.